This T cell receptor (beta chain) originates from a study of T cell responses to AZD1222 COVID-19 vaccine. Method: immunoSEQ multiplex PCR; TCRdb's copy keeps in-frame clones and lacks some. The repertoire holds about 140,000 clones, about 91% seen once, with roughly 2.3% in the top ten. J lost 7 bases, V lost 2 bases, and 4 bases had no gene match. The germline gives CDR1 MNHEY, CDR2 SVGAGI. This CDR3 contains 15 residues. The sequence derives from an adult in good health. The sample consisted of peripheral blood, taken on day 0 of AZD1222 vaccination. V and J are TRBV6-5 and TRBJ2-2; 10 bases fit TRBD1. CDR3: CASSYAGQGIGELFF. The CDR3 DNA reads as TGTGCCAGCAGTTACGCGGGACAGGGGATCGGGGAGCTGTTTTTT.